This T cell receptor beta chain stems from a study of cytomegalovirus exposure and HLA in healthy donors (dated by TCRdb to 2016 to 2017). Concerning the study at large: The 666 repertoires of the first cohort and the roughly 110 validation repertoires were produced on the same platform, according to a later analysis. The study aimed to test whether cataloging public T cell receptors could reveal signatures of past pathogen exposure. Along with the approximately 700-subject first cohort, a separate validation cohort of over a hundred different subjects was used. High-throughput TCR immunosequencing, statistical association of individual TCRs with disease status, and machine learning were combined to predict cytomegalovirus infection status. Paper-wide results and their limitations: A later analysis found that TCRs clustered in the first cohort also tended to co-occur in the roughly 120 validation repertoires, with more than 90% of cluster scores above 0. The study gave a list of some 150 TCR beta chains associated with cytomegalovirus. Three of the identified cytomegalovirus-associated TCR beta chains were confirmed in vitro to be specific for cytomegalovirus antigens. The classifier was reported to diagnose cytomegalovirus status with high specificity and sensitivity in both the original cohort and the validation cohort. A later analysis had no HLA typing for the validation cohort, so co-occurrence there was scored across all 120 repertoires. The authors suggested that the approach could potentially be extended to other disease states and immunological phenotypes. Most TCR sequences were seen in very few donors, while some public TCRs were found in many individuals.

The donors were included in the validation cohort of over a hundred subjects, a group kept apart from the roughly 670-subject first cohort. Reading the germline V gene gives CDR1 MDHEN and CDR2 SYDVKM. Including cysteine and phenylalanine, the CDR3 has 14 amino acids. Kept here is only the CDR3 DNA, which spans 42 bases and is read in frame from base 1. The V end gives up 3 bases and the J end 5 bases, leaving 5 bases in the junction not matched to a gene. Regarding this clone: Its specific antigen is unknown. Base qualities are not provided; no much larger clone lies one nucleotide away.

Library preparation employed the immunoSEQ multiplex PCR assay. In the source study's methods: A statistical classification framework was built to diagnose cytomegalovirus status from the catalog of TCR beta chain sequences. Held by TCRdb, this immuneACCESS table contains in-frame sequences only and omits some clones. Under half of the omission traces to an unresolved V gene where checked; the cause of the rest is unknown. For V, J and clone size, that table is used; D and trimming come from the DNA. Counted in this sample were about 63,000 clones; more than 70% of them appeared once. Clones ranked in the top ten supply 0.95% to 1.5% of the sample.

This chain joins TRBV28 to TRBJ1-2; 8 junctional bases match TRBD1. The specimen sequenced was PBMCs. This sequence was found in a woman aged 18-29 years in good health and CMV-seronegative. The CDR3 in this case is CASSFGRGLYGYTF. The nucleotides read TGTGCCAGCAGTTTCGGCAGGGGGCTTTATGGCTACACCTTC.